This passage covers 4 T cell receptor beta chains from one sample sequenced in a study of PD-L1 blockade in urothelial cancer. Some clones are missing from TCRdb's copy, which holds only in-frame ones; the method was immunoSEQ multiplex PCR. The repertoire holds about 37,000 clones, with about 80% as singletons. Described time point: pretreatment peripheral blood. This material consisted of PBMCs, taken around atezolizumab (anti-PD-L1) treatment. These receptors all come from a man aged 55-75 years with urothelial cancer.

This chain connects TRBV6-6 to TRBJ1-1; 8 bases align to TRBD1. V lost 6 bases to trimming and J lost 6 bases; unmatched junction nucleotides: 6. Germline values: CDR1 MNHNY, CDR2 SVGAGI (reference sequence). This CDR3 contains 13 residues. The CDR3 DNA reads TGTGCCAGCAGATCGGACAGGGAGCCTGAAGCTTTCTTT. Protein product: CASRSDREPEAFF.

J is TRBJ2-3 and V is TRBV28; TRBD2 agrees at 9 bases. CDR1 and CDR2 from the germline V gene are MDHEN and SYDVKM. The CDR3 is made up of 16 amino acids. The J segment lost 0 bases and the V segment lost 5 bases, leaving 6 bases of the junction unmatched. The CDR3, as DNA: TGTGCCAGCAGTCCCGGACTAGCGCCCAGCACAGATACGCAGTATTTT. Protein: CASSPGLAPSTDTQYF.

This chain uses TRBV5-1 with TRBJ2-7; 10 bases match TRBD1. The V gene end was trimmed by 4 bases and the J gene end by 1 base; junction bases not matched to a gene: 8. Germline CDR1 is SGHRS and CDR2 is YFSETQ. The CDR3 has 16 amino acids. The CDR3 reads CASSPTGQGLSYEQYF. As DNA, the CDR3 is TGCGCCAGCAGCCCCACGGGACAGGGGTTGTCCTACGAGCAGTACTTC.

The chain recombines TRBV6-4 with TRBJ2-3; 9 bases line up with TRBD1. Germline V CDR1 and CDR2: MRHNA, SNTAGT. The V and J ends lost 6 bases and 4 bases, in that order; junction bases with no gene match: 5. CDR3 size: 14 residues. The CDR3 region has the DNA TGTGCCAGCAGCCTGACAGGGGGGGCAGATACGCAGTATTTT. This encodes CASSLTGGADTQYF.